The clone carrying this T cell receptor beta chain is a singleton in its sample. What it recognizes is unknown. Per the germline V gene, CDR1 is MGHDK and CDR2 is SYGVNS. With 6 bases clipped from V and 0 bases from J, the junction kept 17 bases outside the gene matches. There are 18 residues in the CDR3. The entry originates in a study of T cell responses to AZD1222 COVID-19 vaccine. The table came from immunoSEQ multiplex PCR; TCRdb's copy has only in-frame clones and leaves some out. The table has about 120,000 clones, approximately 90% seen once. Broader study findings: Baseline serology detected seropositivity in only six AZD1222 recipients. CD4 TCRs linked to vaccination spanned spike, dominating at 160-218 and 743-854. The donor cohort was predominantly white British with a female majority, and clonal diversity may have been underestimated. There were repertoire samples only from the period after the peak T cell response.

The sample consisted of peripheral blood, taken 28 days after the second AZD1222 dose. The rearrangement links TRBV25-1 to TRBJ2-7, with 7 nucleotides matching TRBD1. The receptor's source is an adult who received the AZD1222 COVID-19 vaccine. CDR3 residues: CASSGDFSGTVLSYEQYF. CDR3 in DNA: TGTGCCAGCAGCGGAGACTTCTCCGGGACAGTTCTCTCCTACGAGCAGTACTTC.